This section outlines one T cell receptor beta chain sequence together with its context. What this receptor recognizes is not known. Base qualities are not recorded, but no much larger clone differs from it by a single base. V ends up 4 bases short and J 5 bases short, with an unmatched junction base count of 9. The CDR3 contains 15 residues, cysteine and phenylalanine counted. Just the 45-base CDR3 DNA is kept, in frame starting at base 1. CDR1 and CDR2 are read off the germline V gene as SGHRS and YFSETQ. The entry originates in a study of shared clonotypes between healthy human individuals (dated by TCRdb to the early 2020s). With respect to the entire study: The cohort comprised a couple of women and a few men aged 18 to 49 years. Leukapheresis yielded between about 0.94 and 9 billion PBMCs per donor. Blood TCR repertoires of about five healthy adults were deeply sequenced to estimate repertoire size and the extent of clonotype sharing between individuals. To increase sequencing depth and limit assay-specific biases, different laboratories used diverse techniques to prepare libraries and sequence TCR repertoires. For each donor, three plates each were used for CD4 naive and CD4 memory, two plates were used for CD8 naive, and one plate was used for CD8 memory. Study-level results and caveats: Pairwise subsampling indicated that sequencing depth was expected to affect the degree of clonotype sharing among donors. Incomplete sequencing was indicated by rarefaction of sorted-subset datasets, despite the large sequencing depth. Naive subsets generally had larger estimated clonotype richness than memory subsets. Sampling was limited to blood, and TCR repertoires in tissue likely differ from TCR repertoires in blood. Compared with non-shared clonotypes, the clonotypes found in all four sorted-subset donors had higher generation probabilities. The genetic and exposure-history diversity represented was limited by the small number of donors. About 5% of naive CD4, 3% to 4% of naive CD8, 2.3% of memory CD4, and approximately 0.39% of memory CD8 clonotypes were shared across a few donors.

Using the deep immunoSEQ assay, multiplex PCR amplified TCR CDR3 regions from genomic DNA. Extracted genomic DNA from each cell subset was distributed evenly across all wells of several immunoSEQ 96-well plates, and each plate was treated as a replicate. Each replicate PCR for sorted subsets received roughly 0.2 ug genomic DNA, equal to roughly 30,000 T cell genomes. Purified libraries were quantified with a Qubit 3.0 fluorometer, sized on a Bioanalyzer 2100, and re-quantified with the KAPA Library Quantification kit. Each immunoSEQ 96-well plate was sequenced on its own single-read 150-cycle Illumina NextSeq 550 flow cell. The authors' pipeline ran thus. Because the immunoSEQ output included only junctional sequences and no quality scores, the filtering could not be the same as the filtering used for full-length reads. Sequences were annotated with PyIR, a Python wrapper for IgBLAST v1.9, using IMGT germline references to assign V/J genes and CDR3. Reads with weak V/J assignments (E-value above 1e-6), missing CDR3, stop codons, out-of-frame junctions, or ambiguous translated residues were removed. A V3J clonotype was defined by an identical inferred V gene, J gene, and CDR3 amino acid sequence. Percentage overlap between repertoires was calculated by dividing the number of shared unique clonotypes by the size of the smaller repertoire. Repertoire richness was assessed with RTK rarefaction, the Chao1 estimator, and Recon v2.1 estimates of unobserved clonotypes. Generation probabilities for all TCRbeta clonotypes obtained by the gDNA method from a handful of donors were computed using OLGA. Not all clones reach the TCRdb copy of this immuneACCESS table, which keeps in-frame sequences only. Checked studies attribute under half of the gap to unresolved V genes and leave the rest unexplained. For V, J and clone size, that table is used; D and trimming come from the DNA. The sample profile shows over a million clones; approximately 80% of them were found once. Together, the top ten hold about 0.52% of the sample.

Healthy HIV-negative adults with no recently reported acute infections or vaccinations were included as donors. All donors were Caucasian adults living in Nashville, Tennessee, USA. Magnetic negative selection was used to enrich CD4+ T cells, after which naive cells were positively selected on CD45RA and the negative fraction became the memory subset. After blood collection by leukapheresis, PBMCs were isolated using Ficoll-Histopaque density gradient centrifugation and then cryopreserved in the vapor phase of liquid nitrogen. Analytical flow cytometry was used to check the purity and quantity of each magnetically sorted T cell population. Genomic DNA was isolated from every sorted fraction and measured by UV absorbance on a Nanodrop 2000c.

The rearrangement combines TRBV5-1 with TRBJ2-1; 7 middle bases align to TRBD2. The TCR originated in a man younger than 30 in good health. Some clones in this sample may be carry-over from other donors' samples. Sequencing input: memory CD4+ T cells from PBMCs. What this sample's cell subset or site label stands for: CD45RA-negative fraction. The nucleotide sequence reads TGCGCCAGCAGCCCGGGGGGACCCCTGAACAATGAGCAGTTCTTC. It is translated as CASSPGGPLNNEQFF.